The rows below give T cell receptor beta chains drawn from one sample of a study of T cell responses to AZD1222 COVID-19 vaccine. Data came from immunoSEQ multiplex PCR; TCRdb stores just in-frame clones and leaves some out. Counted here are 150,000 to 200,000 clones, 85% to 95% occurring once; the ten biggest clones make up around 0.96%. The material was peripheral blood, obtained on day 0 of AZD1222 vaccination. The receptors derive from an adult in good health. Both conserved end residues are part of each CDR3.

v_call: TRBV7-3
cdr3_aa: CASSLGAPGELFF

v_call: TRBV15
cdr3_aa: CATSRTGIGYTEAFF

v_call: TRBV18
cdr3_aa: CASSLFPGELFF

v_call: TRBV5-6
cdr3_aa: CASSSSINRAFF

v_call: TRBV30
cdr3_aa: CAWSIGGGSYEQYF

v_call: TRBV27
cdr3_aa: CASSPDSYNEKLFF

v_call: TRBV11-3
cdr3_aa: CASSSGLGIGPYEQYF

v_call: TRBV7-2
cdr3_aa: CASSLDGTGRGNEQFF

v_call: TRBV12-3/TRBV12-4
cdr3_aa: CASSLLAAYGYTF

v_call: TRBV18
cdr3_aa: CASSLQRRRGNTEAFF

v_call: TRBV2
cdr3_aa: CASSTTIISQGSNWDGYTF

v_call: TRBV27
cdr3_aa: CASRPGQKNTEAFF

v_call: TRBV7-9
cdr3_aa: CASSLDRAEQFF

v_call: TRBV29-1
cdr3_aa: CSLGGTGDYGYTF

v_call: TRBV19
cdr3_aa: CASSILLYNEQFF

v_call: TRBV27
cdr3_aa: CASRPIWGDLAGGNQPQHF

v_call: TRBV7-9
cdr3_aa: CASSASGADTQYF

v_call: TRBV3-1/TRBV3-2
cdr3_aa: CASSQLPTEGETQYF

v_call: TRBV25-1
cdr3_aa: CASSDSPASLYGYTF

v_call: TRBV15
cdr3_aa: CATSRRKGAVQPQHF